A single sample gave rise to the 5 T cell receptor beta chains below, sequenced in a study of blood T cells in healthy people across ages. The authors ran a second PCR of 7 to 11 cycles using a sample-barcoded 5' primer and a J-beta primer mix. TCRdb fed the 5' RACE reads into MiXCR, producing one record per CDR3 protein. The sample includes about 560,000 distinct CDR3 sequences, over 25% of them seen just once. This sample was shared with a second study, whose subject was T cells of mothers and their children.

Sequencing used blood. Every receptor here comes from a boy under 10 years old in good health.

The CDR3 DNA is TGTGCCAGCAGCTCTAGACGGGGAATTAGCAATCAGCCCCAGCATTTT. It codes for CASSSRRGISNQPQHF. This chain links TRBV5-6 with TRBJ1-5, with D hard to call. With 3 bases removed from V and 0 bases from J, the gap between germline ends came to 13 bases. Germline loops: CDR1 SGHDT, CDR2 YYEEEE. The CDR3 totals 16 residues.

This clonotype was picked up a small number of times. This chain uses TRBV3-1 with TRBJ2-3, with D hard to call. V was shortened by 1 base and J by 4 bases, with 15 bases between the two germline ends. This CDR3 comprises 16 residues. Germline assignment: CDR1 LGHDT and CDR2 YNNKEL (reference sequence). The chain's CDR3 is CASSQGSIRHADTQYF. In DNA form, the CDR3 reads TGTGCCAGCAGCCAAGGCTCCATTAGGCACGCAGATACGCAGTATTTT.

The chain carries TRBV25-1 and TRBJ2-1; D remains ambiguous. The end of the DNA aligns better with TRBJ2-7, so the J call may be wrong. CDR1 and CDR2 (germline): MGHDK, SYGVNS. The CDR3 is made up of 14 amino acids. The CDR3 spells CASSEGEGSYEQYF. CDR3 DNA sequence: TGTGCCAGCAGTGAAGGGGAAGGCTCCTACGAGCAGTACTTC.

This sequence joins TRBV6-5 and TRBJ2-5; TRBD1 aligns across 9 bases. Germline V gives CDR1 MNHEY, CDR2 SVGAGI. The CDR3 consists of 15 residues. The trim removed 4 bases at V and 3 bases at J, leaving 6 bases unmatched. The CDR3 coding sequence is TGTGCCAGCAGTTCCCTGGGGACAGGGAAAGAGACCCAGTACTTC. Amino acid sequence: CASSSLGTGKETQYF.

Only a few counts were recorded for this clonotype. The CDR3, as DNA: TGCAGTGCTAGCCAAGAGGGCGACGAGCAGTACTTC. It yields the protein CSASQEGDEQYF. The rearrangement joins TRBV20-1 to TRBJ2-7; TRBD2 is a possible D gene (5 bases). The V end was cut by 3 bases, the J end by 5 bases, with 11 bases between. The CDR3 covers 12 residues. Germline CDR1 reads DFQATT; CDR2 reads SNEGSKA (reference sequence).